This entry lists 9 T cell receptor beta chains sequenced from one sample in a study of blood T cell repertoires in COVID-19 (dated by TCRdb to 2018 to 2020). The library was built by means of the immunoSEQ multiplex PCR assay. The clones in this table, taken by TCRdb from immuneACCESS, are in-frame only. Not every clone is retained; where verified, under half of the shortfall comes from an unresolved V gene, and the cause of the rest is unknown. The sample table contains some 110,000 clones; only one count was recorded for around 81% of them. The ten biggest clones cover roughly 10% of the sample. The material sequenced was peripheral blood. The receptors come from a woman in her 70s with acute or convalescent COVID-19.

The V gene is TRBV12-3 or TRBV12-4, the J gene TRBJ1-2, with D hard to call. This CDR3 spans 13 amino acids. The ends were cut back, 8 bases at V and 8 bases at J, with 18 bases in the middle. The CDR3 sequence is CASSLGSFGGYTF. The CDR3, as DNA: TGTGCCAGCTCCCTGGGGAGTTTTGGGGGCTACACCTTC.

The genes are TRBV6-1 and TRBJ2-2, with 10 bases aligning to TRBD2. The CDR3 contains 15 residues. Germline trimming cut 4 bases from V and 5 bases from J; bases unmatched to any gene: 4. Germline CDR1 MNHNS, CDR2 SASEGT. CDR3 sequence (DNA): TGTGCCAGCAGTGGAGCGGGGGGGCTAACCGGGGAGCTGTTTTTT. This translates into CASSGAGGLTGELFF.

The rearrangement links TRBV5-1 to TRBJ2-1; a possible D gene is TRBD2 (6 bases). Germline assignment: CDR1 SGHRS and CDR2 YFSETQ. The V end was cut by 0 bases, the J end by 9 bases, with 16 bases between. CDR3 size: 15 residues. The CDR3 DNA sequence: TGCGCCAGCAGCTTGGCCGGCCCCCGGAGGGGTGAGCAGTTCTTC. It encodes CASSLAGPRRGEQFF.

The chain has TRBV5-4 and TRBJ1-2; no reliable D call. In germline, CDR1 is SGHNT, CDR2 YYREEE (reference sequence). V lost 3 bases and J 5 bases, leaving 14 bases between the germline ends. The CDR3 covers 14 residues. CDR3 protein: CASSSESGFYGYTF. CDR3 nucleotide sequence: TGTGCCAGCAGCTCCGAGTCGGGGTTTTATGGCTACACCTTC. The full variable domain, its missing parts supplied by reference TRBV5-4 and TRBJ1-2, is ETGVTQSPTHLIKTRGQQVTLRCSSQSGHNTVSWYQQALGQGPQFIFQYYREEENGRGNFPPRFSGLQFPNYSSELNVNALELDDSALYLCASSSESGFYGYTFGSGTRLTVV.

CDR3 nucleotides: TGTGCCAGTAAAGAGCGGGATGAGCAGTTCTTC. Its translation: CASKERDEQFF. The genes are TRBV19 and TRBJ2-1, with a tentative D call TRBD2 (6 bases). From germline, CDR1 is LNHDA and CDR2 SQIVND (reference sequence). The V gene lost 7 bases and the J gene lost 8 bases, with 9 bases spanning the gap. The length of the CDR3 is 11 residues.

The chain is built from TRBV5-4 and TRBJ2-7, with D possibly TRBD1 on 5 matching bases. V was cut by 0 bases and J by 5 bases, with 12 bases left in between. Germline lookup yields CDR1 SGHNT and CDR2 YYREEE (reference sequence). The CDR3 sequence is 14 residues long. CDR3 sequence (DNA): TGTGCCAGCAGCTTGGGGGCAGGGATCAACGAGCAGTACTTC. Amino acids: CASSLGAGINEQYF.

The rearrangement joins TRBV30 to TRBJ2-1; TRBD2 matches 8 bases. Trimming cost V 4 bases and J 6 bases; bases outside gene matches: 5. The germline V gene encodes CDR1 GTSNPN and CDR2 SVGIG (reference sequence). The CDR3 has 13 amino acids. The CDR3 sequence: CAWNGGGPNEQFF. The CDR3 bases are TGTGCCTGGAATGGCGGGGGGCCCAATGAGCAGTTCTTC. The full variable domain, with the rest looked up from reference TRBV30 and TRBJ2-1, is SQTIHQWPATLVQPVGSPLSLECTVEGTSNPNLYWYRQAAGRGLQLLFYSVGIGQISSEVPQNLSASRPQDRQFILSSKKLLLSDSGFYLCAWNGGGPNEQFFGPGTRLTVL.

The CDR3 DNA follows: TGTGCCAGCAGTTTGACAGGGGATTCTGGGGCCAACGTCCTGACTTTC. It encodes CASSLTGDSGANVLTF. This chain uses TRBV27 with TRBJ2-6, with TRBD1 matching 8 bases. With V trimmed by 3 bases and J by 1 base, 2 bases remained unmatched. Germline CDR1 MNHEY, CDR2 SMNVEV (reference sequence). There are 16 residues in the CDR3.

Points on this clone: Other DNA sequences in this sample translate to the same CDR3. J is TRBJ2-2 and V is TRBV18; TRBD1 matches at 8 bases. Trimming cost V 2 bases and J 2 bases; bases outside gene matches: 1. The CDR3 is 15 amino acids. Germline assignment: CDR1 KGHSH and CDR2 LQKENI. The CDR3 protein is CASSPGQGNTGELFF. The DNA for the CDR3 is TGTGCCAGCTCACCAGGACAGGGTAACACCGGGGAGCTGTTTTTT.